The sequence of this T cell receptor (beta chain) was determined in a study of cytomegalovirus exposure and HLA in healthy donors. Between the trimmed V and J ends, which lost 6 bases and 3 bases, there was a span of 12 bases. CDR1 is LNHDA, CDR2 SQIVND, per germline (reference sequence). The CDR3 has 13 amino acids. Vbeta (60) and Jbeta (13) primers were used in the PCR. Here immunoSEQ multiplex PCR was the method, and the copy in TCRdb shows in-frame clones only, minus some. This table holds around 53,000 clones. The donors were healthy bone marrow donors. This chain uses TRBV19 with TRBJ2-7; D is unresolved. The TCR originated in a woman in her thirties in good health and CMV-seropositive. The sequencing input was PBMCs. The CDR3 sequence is CASSKRPGYEQYF. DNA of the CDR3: TGTGCCAGTAGCAAAAGACCAGGCTACGAGCAGTACTTC.